The clone carrying this T cell receptor beta chain is a singleton in its sample. This sample is drawn from a study of blood T cell repertoires in COVID-19. Repertoires were generated with immunoSEQ multiplex PCR, while TCRdb's copy carries only in-frame clones and drops some. The sample holds about 34,000 clones; less than 95% are singletons and the top ten take about 20%. The germline V gene has CDR1 SGHTA and CDR2 FQGNSA. The CDR3 totals 15 residues. Trimming cost V 3 bases and J 0 bases, with 11 bases left between them. The TCR sequence derives from an elderly man with acute or convalescent COVID-19. The genes are TRBV7-2 and TRBJ1-2; D is unclear. The source material was peripheral blood. The CDR3 loop reads CASSLGGPSNYGYTF. CDR3 DNA sequence: TGTGCCAGCAGCTTGGGAGGGCCTTCTAACTATGGCTACACCTTC.